This T cell receptor (beta chain) was found in a study of metastatic and nonmetastatic thyroid tumors. Study-level points and caveats: For both blood and tumor, malignant thyroid tumors reportedly showed significantly higher TCR beta diversity than benign nodules did.

Germline V gene sequence: CDR1 MNHNS, CDR2 SASEGT. Between the trimmed V and J ends, which lost 5 bases and 11 bases, there was a span of 19 bases. This CDR3 comprises 15 residues. This clone was counted at least ten times. Its antigen remains unidentified. Using MiXCR, TCRdb reanalyzed the PCR reads. The sample consists of roughly 15,000 clones, approximately 20% of them appearing once. Nobody among the patients had been given any treatment before thyroid surgery. The specimen was adjacent normal tissue. V is TRBV6-1 and J is TRBJ1-6; the D gene is possibly TRBD1 (5 bases). This clonotype originated in a female donor with papillary thyroid cancer or a benign thyroid nodule (not recorded which). Some clones in this sample may be carry-over from other donors' samples. The DNA for the CDR3 is TGTGCCAGCAGTTTGGGGGTTGCCCCTGGGGCACCCCTCCACTTT. Translated: CASSLGVAPGAPLHF.